Listed below are T cell receptor beta chains from one sample, sequenced in a study of blood T cell repertoires in COVID-19. TCRdb's table, derived via immunoSEQ multiplex PCR, lists solely in-frame clones and lacks some. The sample lists about 270,000 clones, roughly 85% seen once, with approximately 9.1% in the top ten. What was sequenced was PBMCs or T cells enriched from blood (not recorded which). Source of these receptors: a woman aged 50 to 60 with acute COVID-19. The CDR3 runs from the conserved cysteine through the conserved F or W. The order of the fields is clone size, J gene, V gene, CDR3 protein. Expanded clones get a size class; other rows say once, few or many, or leave the size out.

few	TRBJ2-5	TRBV5-8	CASSWGTTTGGETQYF
-	TRBJ1-2	TRBV18	CASSPSGQGYQGYTF
many	TRBJ1-2	TRBV5-1	CASSSLDRSYGYTF
-	TRBJ1-2	TRBV7-9	CASSLGTGANYGYTF
-	TRBJ2-3	TRBV19	CASSIGQVMDTQYF
-	TRBJ2-6	TRBV29-1	CSVTGERDNPSGANVLTF
-	TRBJ1-1	TRBV9	CASSEGDWTEAFF
-	TRBJ2-7	TRBV19	CASSMSTNEQYF
-	TRBJ1-6	TRBV9	CASSVVPTGQTPLHF
-	TRBJ1-1	TRBV30	CAWSQFGTGRNTEAFF
-	TRBJ2-3	TRBV14	CASSQEGVGDTQYF
once	TRBJ1-1	TRBV24-1	CATRRHGFEAFF
-	TRBJ1-1	TRBV5-4	CASRTTAMNTEAFF
-	TRBJ2-2	TRBV7-2	CASSSPLGTSVMAGELFF
once	TRBJ1-6	TRBV30	CAGGTGTYNSPLHF
-	TRBJ2-1	TRBV9	CASSVGTSGAPYNEQFF
-	TRBJ1-4	TRBV12-3/TRBV12-4	CASRGSEKLFF
-	TRBJ2-4	TRBV7-2	CASSRRTGTRENIQYF
-	TRBJ2-2	TRBV7-8	CASSIERGTTRELFF
-	TRBJ1-5	TRBV27	CASSFGRGSQPQHF
-	TRBJ1-5	TRBV7-9	CASSLGEAGNQPQHF
-	TRBJ2-7	TRBV5-1	CASSPSGGANYEQYF
-	TRBJ2-1	TRBV30	CAWAGWNEQFF
-	TRBJ2-1	TRBV19	CASSIGTTGINEQFF
once	TRBJ1-1	TRBV13	CASSLILQGSTEAFF
few	TRBJ1-2	TRBV30	CAWSGQGIGYGYTF
-	TRBJ2-5	TRBV27	CASSLQGRQEETQYF
-	TRBJ2-3	TRBV3-1/TRBV3-2	CASSQNGRGGTDTQYF
-	TRBJ1-1	TRBV2	CASSVKQRENTEAFF
-	TRBJ1-3	TRBV29-1	CSVVGDSSGNTIYF
-	TRBJ2-2	TRBV18	CASSPESGTTGELFF
-	TRBJ1-1	TRBV28	CASSLSVTGVTEAFF
-	TRBJ1-2	TRBV29-1	CSLRTGNYGYTF
-	TRBJ2-1	TRBV6-1	CASSGGQDLYNEQFF
-	TRBJ2-1	TRBV11-3	CASSLDGLADNEQFF
-	TRBJ2-2	TRBV7-2	CASSLGANTGELFF
-	TRBJ2-5	TRBV24-1	CATSDGSRRGGLETQYF